This entry concerns a single T cell receptor beta chain. What it recognizes is unknown. Naivety among CD8 cells was defined by CD45RO negativity and positive CCR7 selection, thereby excluding terminally differentiated effector memory CD45RA+ cells. Study processing details: ImmunoSEQ output held junction-only sequences without quality scores, so filtering differed. Sequenced by immunoSEQ multiplex PCR; TCRdb stores in-frame clones only, minus some. D and trimming were read from the DNA, whereas the V and J calls and clone size are those reported in that table. The data show roughly 2,000,000 clones, over 85% seen once. This sample stems from a study of shared clonotypes between healthy human individuals. Overall study findings and caveats: Against clonotypes common to all four donors, non-shared ones had lower generation probabilities.

CDR3 size: 15 residues. Germline CDR1 reads SEHNR; CDR2 reads FQNEAQ (reference sequence). The V end lost 5 bases, the J end lost 4 bases, and 18 bases lay between the germline ends. The sequenced material came from naive CD8+ T cells sorted from blood. V is TRBV7-9 and J is TRBJ2-7; D gene ambiguous. This receptor was taken from a man aged 18 to 30 in good health. CDR3 loop: CASSQDVGETYEQYF. CDR3 DNA: TGTGCCAGCAGCCAGGACGTTGGAGAGACATACGAGCAGTACTTC.